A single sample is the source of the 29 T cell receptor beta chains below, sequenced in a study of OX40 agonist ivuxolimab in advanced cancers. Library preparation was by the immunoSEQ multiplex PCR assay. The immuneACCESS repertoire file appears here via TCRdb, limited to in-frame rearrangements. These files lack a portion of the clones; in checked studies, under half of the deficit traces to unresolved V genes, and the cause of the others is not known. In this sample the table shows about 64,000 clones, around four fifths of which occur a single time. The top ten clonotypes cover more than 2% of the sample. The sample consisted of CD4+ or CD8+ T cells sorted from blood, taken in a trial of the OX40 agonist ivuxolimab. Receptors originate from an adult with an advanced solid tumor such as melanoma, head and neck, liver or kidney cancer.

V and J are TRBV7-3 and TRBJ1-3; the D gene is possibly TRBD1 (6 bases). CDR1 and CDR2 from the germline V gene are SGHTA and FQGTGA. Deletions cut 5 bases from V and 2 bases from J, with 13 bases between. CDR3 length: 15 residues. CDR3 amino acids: CASSPTSGAGNTIYF. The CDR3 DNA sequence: TGTGCCAGCAGCCCTACGTCAGGGGCTGGAAACACCATATATTTT.

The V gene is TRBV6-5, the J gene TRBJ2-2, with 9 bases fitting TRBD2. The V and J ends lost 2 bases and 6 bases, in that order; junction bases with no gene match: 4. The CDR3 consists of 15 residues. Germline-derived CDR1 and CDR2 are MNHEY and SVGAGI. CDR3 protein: CASSYKRGAAGELFF. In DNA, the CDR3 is TGTGCCAGCAGTTACAAGCGGGGGGCGGCCGGGGAGCTGTTTTTT.

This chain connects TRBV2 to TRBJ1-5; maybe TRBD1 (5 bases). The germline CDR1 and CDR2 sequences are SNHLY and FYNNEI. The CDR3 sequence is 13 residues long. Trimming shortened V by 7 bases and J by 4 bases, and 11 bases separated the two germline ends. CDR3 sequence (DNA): TGTGCCAGCAATTCGGGGCTAAATCAGCCCCAGCATTTT. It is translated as CASNSGLNQPQHF.

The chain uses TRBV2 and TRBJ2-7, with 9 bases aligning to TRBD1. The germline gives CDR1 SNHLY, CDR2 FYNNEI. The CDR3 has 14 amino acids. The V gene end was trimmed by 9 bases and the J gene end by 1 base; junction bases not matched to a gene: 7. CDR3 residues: CASKQGALSYEQYF. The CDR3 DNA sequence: TGTGCCAGTAAACAGGGGGCGCTTTCCTACGAGCAGTACTTC.

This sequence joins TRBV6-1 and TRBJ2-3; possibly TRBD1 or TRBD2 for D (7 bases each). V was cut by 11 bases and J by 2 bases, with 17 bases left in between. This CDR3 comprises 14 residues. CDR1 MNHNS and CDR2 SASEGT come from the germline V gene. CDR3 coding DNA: TGTGCCGGTAGGGAGGGACAGAACACAGATACGCAGTATTTT. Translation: CAGREGQNTDTQYF.

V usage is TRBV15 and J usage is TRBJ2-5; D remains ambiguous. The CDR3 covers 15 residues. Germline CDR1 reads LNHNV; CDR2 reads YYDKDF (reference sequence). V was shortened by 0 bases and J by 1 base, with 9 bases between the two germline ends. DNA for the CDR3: TGTGCCACCAGCAGAGATCAAGGGCCCCAAGAGACCCAGTACTTC. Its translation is CATSRDQGPQETQYF. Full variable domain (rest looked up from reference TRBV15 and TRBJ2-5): DAMVIQNPRYQVTQFGKPVTLSCSQTLNHNVMYWYQQKSSQAPKLLFHYYDKDFNNEADTPDNFQSRRPNTSFCFLDIRSPGLGDTAMYLCATSRDQGPQETQYFGPGTRLLVL.

The CDR3 spells CASSPRVGAKNIQYF. CDR3 bases: TGTGCCAGCAGCCCCAGGGTGGGGGCCAAAAACATTCAGTACTTC. The rearrangement links TRBV9 to TRBJ2-4; weak D call: TRBD1 (5 bases). CDR3 length: 15 amino acids. The germline gives CDR1 SGDLS, CDR2 YYNGEE. V lost 4 bases, J lost 1 base, and 12 bases lay in between.

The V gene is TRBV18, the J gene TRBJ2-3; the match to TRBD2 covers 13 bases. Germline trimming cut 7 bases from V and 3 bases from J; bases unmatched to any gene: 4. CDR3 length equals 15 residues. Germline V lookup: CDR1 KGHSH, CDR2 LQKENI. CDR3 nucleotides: TGTGCCAGCTACCTGACTAGCGGGGGGACAGATACGCAGTATTTT. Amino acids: CASYLTSGGTDTQYF. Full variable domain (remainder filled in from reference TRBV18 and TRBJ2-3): NAGVMQNPRHLVRRRGQEARLRCSPMKGHSHVYWYRQLPEEGLKFMVYLQKENIIDESGMPKERFSAEFPKEGPSILRIQQVVRGDSAAYFCASYLTSGGTDTQYFGPGTRLTVL.

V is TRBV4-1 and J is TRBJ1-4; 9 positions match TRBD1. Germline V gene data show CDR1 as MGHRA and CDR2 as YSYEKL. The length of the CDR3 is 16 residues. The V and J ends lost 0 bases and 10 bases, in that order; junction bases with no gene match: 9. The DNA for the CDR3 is TGCGCCAGCAGCCAAGAGGCAGGGACAGGGTTGGTAAAACTGTTTTTT. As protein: CASSQEAGTGLVKLFF.

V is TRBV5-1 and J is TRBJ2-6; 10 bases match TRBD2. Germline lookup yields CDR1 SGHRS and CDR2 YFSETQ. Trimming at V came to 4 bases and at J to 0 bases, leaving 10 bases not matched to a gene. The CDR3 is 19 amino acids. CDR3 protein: CASSPSGRVDSSGANVLTF. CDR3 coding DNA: TGCGCCAGCAGCCCGAGCGGGAGGGTCGATTCCTCTGGGGCCAACGTCCTGACTTTC. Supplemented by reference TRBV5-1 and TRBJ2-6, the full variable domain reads KAGVTQTPRYLIKTRGQQVTLSCSPISGHRSVSWYQQTPGQGLQFLFEYFSETQRNKGNFPGRFSGRQFSNSRSEMNVSTLELGDSALYLCASSPSGRVDSSGANVLTFGAGSRLTVL.

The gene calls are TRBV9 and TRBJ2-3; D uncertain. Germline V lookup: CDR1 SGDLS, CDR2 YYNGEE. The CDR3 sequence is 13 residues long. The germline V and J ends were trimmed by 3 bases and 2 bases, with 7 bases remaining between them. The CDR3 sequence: CASSAYNTDTQYF. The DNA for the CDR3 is TGTGCCAGCAGCGCTTATAACACAGATACGCAGTATTTT.

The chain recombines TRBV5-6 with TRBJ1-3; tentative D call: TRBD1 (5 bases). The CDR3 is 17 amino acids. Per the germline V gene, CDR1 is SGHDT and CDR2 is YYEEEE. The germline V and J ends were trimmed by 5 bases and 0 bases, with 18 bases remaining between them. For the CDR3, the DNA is TGTGCCAGCAGAATAACCCGGGACGGGAGCTCTGGAAACACCATATATTTT. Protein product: CASRITRDGSSGNTIYF.

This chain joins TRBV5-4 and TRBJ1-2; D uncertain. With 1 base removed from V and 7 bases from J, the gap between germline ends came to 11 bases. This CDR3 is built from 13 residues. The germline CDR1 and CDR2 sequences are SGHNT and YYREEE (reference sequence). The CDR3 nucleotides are TGTGCCAGCAGCTTGAACCGGGAAAGTGGCTACACCTTC. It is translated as CASSLNRESGYTF.

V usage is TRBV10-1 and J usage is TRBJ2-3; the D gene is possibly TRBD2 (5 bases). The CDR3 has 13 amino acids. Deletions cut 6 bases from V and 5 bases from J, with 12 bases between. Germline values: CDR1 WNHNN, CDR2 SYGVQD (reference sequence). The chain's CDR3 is CASSGVAGDTQYF. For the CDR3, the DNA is TGCGCCAGCAGCGGGGTTGCTGGAGATACGCAGTATTTT.

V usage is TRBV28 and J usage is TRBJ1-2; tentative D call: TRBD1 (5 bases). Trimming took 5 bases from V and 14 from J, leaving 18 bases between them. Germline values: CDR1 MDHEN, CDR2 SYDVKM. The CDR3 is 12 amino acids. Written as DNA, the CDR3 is TGTGCCAGCAGTCCACCCGGCCAGGGAGAGACCTTC. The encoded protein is CASSPPGQGETF.

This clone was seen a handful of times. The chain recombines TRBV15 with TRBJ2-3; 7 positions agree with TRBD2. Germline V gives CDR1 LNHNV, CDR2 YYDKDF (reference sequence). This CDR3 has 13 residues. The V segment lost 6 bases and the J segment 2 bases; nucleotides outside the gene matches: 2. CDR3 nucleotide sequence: TGTGCCACCAGAAGACTAGCCACAGATACGCAGTATTTT. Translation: CATRRLATDTQYF.

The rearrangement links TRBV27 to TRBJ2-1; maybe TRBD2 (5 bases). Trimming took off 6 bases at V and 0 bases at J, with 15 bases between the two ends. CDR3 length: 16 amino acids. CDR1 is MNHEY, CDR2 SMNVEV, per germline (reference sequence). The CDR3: CASSPNPLGSYNEQFF. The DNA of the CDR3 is TGTGCCAGCAGCCCAAACCCACTAGGCTCCTACAATGAGCAGTTCTTC.

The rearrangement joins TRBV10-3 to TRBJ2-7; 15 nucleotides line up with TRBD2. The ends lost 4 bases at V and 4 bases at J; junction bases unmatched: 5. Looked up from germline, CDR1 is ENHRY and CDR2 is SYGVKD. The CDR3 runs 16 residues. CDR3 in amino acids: CAISGTSGGVAYEQYF. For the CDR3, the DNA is TGTGCCATCAGTGGGACTAGCGGGGGGGTCGCTTACGAGCAGTACTTC.

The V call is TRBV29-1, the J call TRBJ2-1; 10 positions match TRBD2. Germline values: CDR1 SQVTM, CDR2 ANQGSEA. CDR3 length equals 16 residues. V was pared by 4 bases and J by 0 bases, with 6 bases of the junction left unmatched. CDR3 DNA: TGCAGCGTTGCCGCCCCTAGCGGGAGCTCCTACAATGAGCAGTTCTTC. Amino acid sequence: CSVAAPSGSSYNEQFF.

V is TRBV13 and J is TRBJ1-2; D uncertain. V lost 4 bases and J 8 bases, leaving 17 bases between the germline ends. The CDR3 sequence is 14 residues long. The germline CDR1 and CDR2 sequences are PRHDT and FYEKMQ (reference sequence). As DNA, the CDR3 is TGTGCCAGCAGCTCCGGGAGCCGGCTTAGGGGCTACACCTTC. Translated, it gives CASSSGSRLRGYTF.

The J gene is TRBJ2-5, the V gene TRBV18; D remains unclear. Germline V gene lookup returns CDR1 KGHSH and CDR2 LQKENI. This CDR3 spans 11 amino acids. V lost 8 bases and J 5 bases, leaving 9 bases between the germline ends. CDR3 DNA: TGTGCCAGCCGCTTAACGGAGACCCAGTACTTC. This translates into CASRLTETQYF.

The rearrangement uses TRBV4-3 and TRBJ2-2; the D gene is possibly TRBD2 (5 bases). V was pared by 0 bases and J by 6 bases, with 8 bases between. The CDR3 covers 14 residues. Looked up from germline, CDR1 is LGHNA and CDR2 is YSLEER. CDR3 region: CASSQDGRAGELFF. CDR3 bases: TGCGCCAGCAGCCAAGATGGGCGGGCCGGGGAGCTGTTTTTT.

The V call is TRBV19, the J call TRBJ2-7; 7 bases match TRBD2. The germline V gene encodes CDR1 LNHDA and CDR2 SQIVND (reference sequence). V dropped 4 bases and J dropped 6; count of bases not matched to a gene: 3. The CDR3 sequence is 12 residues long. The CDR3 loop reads CASSSWEGEQYF. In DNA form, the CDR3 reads TGTGCCAGTAGTAGTTGGGAGGGCGAGCAGTACTTC.

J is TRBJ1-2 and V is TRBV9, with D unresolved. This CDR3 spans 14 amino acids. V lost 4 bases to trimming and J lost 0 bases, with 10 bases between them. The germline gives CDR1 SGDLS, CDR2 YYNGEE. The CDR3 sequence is CASSLSESNYGYTF. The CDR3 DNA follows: TGTGCCAGCAGCCTAAGCGAGTCTAACTATGGCTACACCTTC.

Written as DNA, the CDR3 is TGTGCCAGCAGCTTACGGGGGGCCAGGGCCTACGAGCAGTACTTC. Translating gives CASSLRGARAYEQYF. The chain joins TRBV7-2 to TRBJ2-7, with D perhaps TRBD2 (7 bases). The CDR3 consists of 15 residues. V lost 2 bases and J 2 bases, leaving 13 bases between the germline ends. From germline, CDR1 is SGHTA and CDR2 FQGNSA.

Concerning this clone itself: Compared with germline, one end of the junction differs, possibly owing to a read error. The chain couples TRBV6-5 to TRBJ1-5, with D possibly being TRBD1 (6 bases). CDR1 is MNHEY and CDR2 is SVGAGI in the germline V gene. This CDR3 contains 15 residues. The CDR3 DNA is TGTGCCAGCAGATACTCATCGAGGGGGGATCAGCCCCAGCATTTT. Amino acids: CASRYSSRGDQPQHF.

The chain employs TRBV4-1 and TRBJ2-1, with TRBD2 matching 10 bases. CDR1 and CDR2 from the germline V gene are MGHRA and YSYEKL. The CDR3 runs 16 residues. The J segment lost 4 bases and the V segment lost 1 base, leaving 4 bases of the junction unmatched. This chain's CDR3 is CASSQGGLAWYNEQFF. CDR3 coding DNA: TGCGCCAGCAGCCAAGGGGGACTAGCGTGGTACAATGAGCAGTTCTTC.

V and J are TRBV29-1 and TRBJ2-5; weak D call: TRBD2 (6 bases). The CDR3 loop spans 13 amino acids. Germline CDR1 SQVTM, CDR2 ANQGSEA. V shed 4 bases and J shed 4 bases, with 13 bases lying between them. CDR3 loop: CSVGRGGRETQYF. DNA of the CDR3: TGCAGCGTTGGGCGGGGCGGCAGAGAGACCCAGTACTTC.

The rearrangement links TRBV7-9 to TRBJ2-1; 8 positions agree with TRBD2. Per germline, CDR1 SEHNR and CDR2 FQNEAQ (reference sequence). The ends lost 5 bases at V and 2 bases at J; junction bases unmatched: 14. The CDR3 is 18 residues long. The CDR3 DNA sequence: TGTGCCAGCAGCGCACTAGCGGATCTGATATTTACCTACAATGAGCAGTTCTTC. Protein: CASSALADLIFTYNEQFF.